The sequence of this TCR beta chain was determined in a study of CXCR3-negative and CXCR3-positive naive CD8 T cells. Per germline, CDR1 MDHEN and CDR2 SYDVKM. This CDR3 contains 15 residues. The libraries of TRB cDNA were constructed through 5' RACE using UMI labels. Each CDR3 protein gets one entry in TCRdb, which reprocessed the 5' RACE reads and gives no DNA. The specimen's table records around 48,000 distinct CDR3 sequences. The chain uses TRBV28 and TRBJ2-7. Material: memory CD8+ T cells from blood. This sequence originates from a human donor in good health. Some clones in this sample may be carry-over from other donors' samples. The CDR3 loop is CASTSAIDLSDEQYF. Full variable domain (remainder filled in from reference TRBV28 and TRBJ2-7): DVKVTQSSRYLVKRTGEKVFLECVQDMDHENMFWYRQDPGLGLRLIYFSYDVKMKEKGDIPEGYSVSREKKERFSLILESASTNQTSMYLCASTSAIDLSDEQYFGPGTRLTVT.